This T cell receptor (beta chain) was obtained from a study of OX40 agonist ivuxolimab in advanced cancers. For the study at large: Aged 23 to 79 with a mean of 60 years, they were approximately 80% male. Findings and limits, study-wide: Doses of 0.1 to 3.0 mg/kg were accompanied by clonal expansion of CD4+ and CD8+ blood T cells by week 6.

Turning to this clone: Its target is not known.

There are 11 residues in the CDR3. The germline V and J ends were trimmed by 3 bases and 13 bases, with 10 bases remaining between them. Germline V gene lookup returns CDR1 SGHVS and CDR2 FQNEAQ. Sequencing was performed with immunoSEQ multiplex PCR; in TCRdb, only in-frame clones are kept and a portion is missing. The sample has under 50,000 clones; around 80% are singletons. The clonotype was recovered from an adult with an advanced solid tumor such as melanoma, head and neck, liver or kidney cancer. V usage is TRBV7-8 and J usage is TRBJ2-1; D is ambiguous. The sequencing used CD4+ or CD8+ T cells sorted from blood, collected in a trial of the OX40 agonist ivuxolimab. CDR3 amino acids: CASSLATEQFF. The DNA for the CDR3 is TGTGCCAGCAGCTTGGCGACTGAACAGTTCTTC. Looking up the rest from reference TRBV7-8 and TRBJ2-1 gives the full variable domain: GAGVSQSPRYKVAKRGQDVALRCDPISGHVSLFWYQQALGQGPEFLTYFQNEAQLDKSGLPSDRFFAERPEGSVSTLKIQRTQQEDSAVYLCASSLATEQFFGPGTRLTVL.